These 27 T cell receptor beta chains share one sample of origin, sequenced in a study of cytomegalovirus exposure and HLA in healthy donors. PCR was performed using 60 Vbeta and 13 Jbeta primers. The assay was immunoSEQ multiplex PCR, and TCRdb's table has in-frame clones only and misses some. The sample records about 150,000 clones, over 70% being singletons. Sample: PBMCs. These receptors were collected from a woman aged 45-65 years in good health and CMV-seropositive.

This chain connects TRBV15 to TRBJ1-4; D unclear. The CDR3 is 16 residues long. V dropped 2 bases and J dropped 3 bases, with 13 bases sitting between them. The germline gives CDR1 LNHNV, CDR2 YYDKDF (reference sequence). The chain's CDR3 is CATSRRLRASNEKLFF. DNA of the CDR3: TGTGCCACCAGCAGACGTTTGCGAGCGTCTAATGAAAAACTGTTTTTT.

The chain employs TRBV5-6 and TRBJ2-1, with D possibly TRBD1 on 6 matching bases. The CDR3 has 16 residues. The germline CDR1 and CDR2 sequences are SGHDT and YYEEEE. V lost 4 bases to trimming and J lost 2 bases, with 16 bases between them. The DNA for the CDR3 is TGTGCCAGCAGCATAGAGGGACAAGGAGCCTACAATGAGCAGTTCTTC. Its protein is CASSIEGQGAYNEQFF.

The chain joins TRBV30 to TRBJ1-1; 8 positions agree with TRBD1. In germline, CDR1 is GTSNPN, CDR2 SVGIG (reference sequence). V dropped 2 bases and J dropped 7; count of bases not matched to a gene: 3. The CDR3 consists of 12 residues. In DNA, the CDR3 is TGTGCCTGGAGTAGGGGGACAGGTGAAGCTTTCTTT. Encoded protein: CAWSRGTGEAFF.

This chain joins TRBV29-1 and TRBJ1-5; D is possibly TRBD1 (5 bases). The V end lost 4 bases, the J end lost 4 bases, and 8 bases lay between the germline ends. The CDR3 has 12 amino acids. The germline gives CDR1 SQVTM, CDR2 ANQGSEA. CDR3 amino acids: CSVGDRNQPQHF. In nucleotides, the CDR3 is TGCAGCGTTGGTGACAGAAATCAGCCCCAGCATTTT. The full variable domain, rest sourced from reference TRBV29-1 and TRBJ1-5, is SAVISQKPSRDICQRGTSLTIQCQVDSQVTMMFWYRQQPGQSLTLIATANQGSEATYESGFVIDKFPISRPNLTFSTLTVSNMSPEDSSIYLCSVGDRNQPQHFGDGTRLSIL.

This chain links TRBV6-5 with TRBJ2-5, with D perhaps matching TRBD1 (5 bases). TRBJ2-7 matches the DNA end more closely, so the J call is doubtful. CDR1 MNHEY and CDR2 SVGAGI come from the germline V gene. There are 11 residues in the CDR3. CDR3 sequence: CASSWGDEQYF. CDR3 sequence (DNA): TGTGCCAGCAGTTGGGGCGACGAGCAGTACTTC.

J is TRBJ1-4 and V is TRBV9, with 10 nucleotides matching TRBD1. Trimming removed 4 bases from V and 2 bases from J; junction bases left unmatched: 8. Looked up from germline, CDR1 is SGDLS and CDR2 is YYNGEE. This CDR3 contains 17 residues. CDR3 nucleotide sequence: TGTGCCAGCAGCCCGTCGGGACAGGGGATCACTAATGAAAAACTGTTTTTT. Translated: CASSPSGQGITNEKLFF.

The V gene is TRBV7-6, the J gene TRBJ1-1; 7 bases map to TRBD1. Germline V lookup: CDR1 SGHVS, CDR2 FNYEAQ. This CDR3 has 14 amino acids. Unmatched junction bases numbered 4, after V lost 5 bases and J lost 1 base. CDR3 protein: CASSPGQRNTEAFF. DNA for the CDR3: TGTGCCAGCAGCCCGGGACAGAGGAACACTGAAGCTTTCTTT.

This chain links TRBV30 with TRBJ1-5; D is uncertain. Germline lookup yields CDR1 GTSNPN and CDR2 SVGIG (reference sequence). Deletions cut 3 bases from V and 2 bases from J, with 14 bases between. The CDR3 sequence is 15 residues long. DNA of the CDR3: TGTGCCTGGAGCCTTGTTGGTGGAGGCAATCAGCCCCAGCATTTT. As protein: CAWSLVGGGNQPQHF.

The chain couples TRBV30 to TRBJ2-7; the match to TRBD2 covers 13 bases. CDR1 is GTSNPN, CDR2 SVGIG, per germline (reference sequence). This CDR3 spans 14 amino acids. V was clipped by 0 bases and J by 6 bases; unmatched bases: 2. The CDR3 coding sequence is TGTGCCTGGAGTGTAAGACTAGCGGGAGGCGAGCAGTACTTC. This gives the protein CAWSVRLAGGEQYF.

This clone was seen a handful of times. V usage is TRBV25-1 and J usage is TRBJ1-3; D ambiguous. The germline CDR1 and CDR2 sequences are MGHDK and SYGVNS. This CDR3 region has 13 residues. Trimming stripped 5 bases from V and 0 bases from J, with 5 bases between. CDR3 residues: CASSRYSGNTIYF. Written as DNA, the CDR3 is TGTGCCAGCAGTCGCTACTCTGGAAACACCATATATTTT.

This rearrangement joins TRBV10-3 to TRBJ1-1, with TRBD1 matching 8 bases. The CDR3 sequence is 14 residues long. V trimming: 5 bases; J trimming: 2 bases; junction bases outside the gene matches: 4. From germline, CDR1 is ENHRY and CDR2 SYGVKD. CDR3 sequence reads: CAISRTGSNTEAFF. The CDR3 DNA follows: TGTGCCATCAGTCGGACAGGGTCAAACACTGAAGCTTTCTTT.

The chain couples TRBV10-3 to TRBJ1-3, with 8 bases aligning to TRBD1. In germline, CDR1 is ENHRY, CDR2 SYGVKD. CDR3 length: 14 amino acids. The junction had 11 bases not matched to a gene; V was cut back by 8 bases and J by 8 bases. The CDR3, as DNA: TGTGCCATCGGGTCGGACAGGGCAGGGGACACCATATATTTT. Its translation is CAIGSDRAGDTIYF.

The chain carries TRBV6-6 and TRBJ1-1; D is uncertain. V dropped 2 bases and J dropped 0 bases, with 10 bases sitting between them. The CDR3 is 15 amino acids. Germline loops: CDR1 MNHNY, CDR2 SVGAGI (reference sequence). CDR3 DNA sequence: TGTGCCAGCAGTTACCAGGCACAGCTGAACACTGAAGCTTTCTTT. Protein product: CASSYQAQLNTEAFF.

The chain has TRBV7-2 and TRBJ1-1; a weak D match, TRBD1 (5 bases). CDR3 size: 17 residues. Trimming took off 1 base at V and 9 bases at J, with 24 bases between the two ends. Germline CDR1 reads SGHTA; CDR2 reads FQGNSA. This CDR3 reads CASSLVTTGGAAVKAFF. The CDR3 nucleotides read TGTGCCAGCAGCTTAGTCACAACGGGTGGGGCTGCCGTTAAAGCTTTCTTT.

The rearrangement joins TRBV30 to TRBJ1-2; D remains unclear. CDR3 size: 13 residues. The V gene lost 2 bases and the J gene lost 8 bases, with 15 bases spanning the gap. The germline V gene has CDR1 GTSNPN and CDR2 SVGIG (reference sequence). The CDR3 reads CAWSRSRIVGYTF. In nucleotides, the CDR3 is TGTGCCTGGAGTCGGTCCAGGATTGTAGGCTACACCTTC.

The chain recombines TRBV5-1 with TRBJ2-1; D is ambiguous. Between the trimmed V and J ends, which lost 7 bases and 2 bases, there was a span of 10 bases. This CDR3 spans 13 amino acids. Germline values: CDR1 SGHRS, CDR2 YFSETQ. The CDR3 protein is CASGPRPYNEQFF. DNA of the CDR3: TGCGCCAGCGGGCCCCGGCCCTACAATGAGCAGTTCTTC. The full variable domain, completed using reference TRBV5-1 and TRBJ2-1, is KAGVTQTPRYLIKTRGQQVTLSCSPISGHRSVSWYQQTPGQGLQFLFEYFSETQRNKGNFPGRFSGRQFSNSRSEMNVSTLELGDSALYLCASGPRPYNEQFFGPGTRLTVL.

This rearrangement joins TRBV9 to TRBJ2-3, with D uncertain. The V and J ends lost 4 bases and 6 bases respectively, with 12 bases between them. The CDR3 is made up of 13 amino acids. Germline V gene data show CDR1 as SGDLS and CDR2 as YYNGEE. This CDR3 is CASSPPTLDTQYF. In nucleotides, the CDR3 is TGTGCCAGCAGCCCTCCGACTCTCGATACGCAGTATTTT.

The chain recombines TRBV21-1 with TRBJ1-5; the table's TRBD1 call for D was not verified on the DNA. TRBV21-1 is marked as a pseudogene. The CDR3 length is 14 residues. The CDR3 coding sequence is TGTGCCAGCAGCAATGGTCAGGGTACTCAGCCCCAGCATTTT. Its protein product is CASSNGQGTQPQHF.

V and J are TRBV4-1 and TRBJ1-4; D not resolved. Germline lookup yields CDR1 MGHRA and CDR2 YSYEKL. This CDR3 region has 18 residues. Trimming left V 4 bases short and J 0 bases short, with 18 bases between. CDR3 coding DNA: TGCGCCAGCAGCCTCCTCCTGCCCCTCGGTGCAACTAATGAAAAACTGTTTTTT. Residues: CASSLLLPLGATNEKLFF.

CDR3 sequence (DNA): TGTGCCAGCAGTTCCTCCTGGCTAGCGGGATCGACCGGGGAGCTGTTTTTT. This gives the protein CASSSSWLAGSTGELFF. The chain is built from TRBV28 and TRBJ2-2; 9 nucleotides line up with TRBD2. The CDR3 is made up of 17 amino acids. The germline CDR1 and CDR2 sequences are MDHEN and SYDVKM. Trimming at V came to 4 bases and at J to 5 bases, leaving 11 bases not matched to a gene.

The rearrangement joins TRBV7-2 to TRBJ2-3, with 14 bases identical to TRBD2. The germline gives CDR1 SGHTA, CDR2 FQGNSA. With V trimmed by 5 bases and J by 6 bases, 7 bases remained unmatched. The CDR3 spans 16 residues. The CDR3 sequence: CASSTTSGGASDTQYF. The CDR3 DNA is TGTGCCAGCAGCACGACTAGCGGGGGGGCATCGGATACGCAGTATTTT.

The chain couples TRBV2 to TRBJ1-1; D is uncertain. The germline CDR1 and CDR2 sequences are SNHLY and FYNNEI. The CDR3 length is 13 residues. V was trimmed by 6 bases and J by 3 bases, leaving 11 bases between them. CDR3 amino acids: CASSPDWDTEAFF. The CDR3 DNA reads as TGTGCCAGCAGCCCCGACTGGGACACTGAAGCTTTCTTT.

The V and J genes are TRBV19 and TRBJ1-2; 7 bases line up with TRBD1. Germline V gene sequence: CDR1 LNHDA, CDR2 SQIVND (reference sequence). The CDR3 loop spans 14 amino acids. The junction had 6 bases not matched to a gene; V was cut back by 4 bases and J by 4 bases. The DNA for the CDR3 is TGTGCCAGTAGTACCGTACAGGGGACCTATGGCTACACCTTC. Amino acids: CASSTVQGTYGYTF.

V gene TRBV6-4 combines with J gene TRBJ1-1, with D maybe TRBD1 (6 bases). The CDR3 runs 13 residues. With 6 bases removed from V and 5 bases from J, the gap between germline ends came to 13 bases. The germline CDR1 and CDR2 sequences are MRHNA and SNTAGT. The CDR3 nucleotides are TGTGCCAGCAGAGAGACAGGCTGGACTGAAGCTTTCTTT. It yields the protein CASRETGWTEAFF.

The chain recombines TRBV2 with TRBJ2-7; D may be TRBD1 (6 bases). CDR1 and CDR2 (germline): SNHLY, FYNNEI. The CDR3 has 15 amino acids. With 5 bases removed from V and 0 bases from J, the gap between germline ends came to 14 bases. In nucleotides, the CDR3 is TGTGCCAGCAGTCTACGACAGGCGGGCTCCTACGAGCAGTACTTC. Its protein product is CASSLRQAGSYEQYF.

For this clone: At the DNA level, this CDR3 is encoded by other sequences in the same sample as well. V and J are TRBV4-2 and TRBJ1-1; D remains ambiguous. The V and J ends lost 0 bases and 0 bases respectively, with 8 bases between them. This CDR3 region has 15 residues. The germline CDR1 and CDR2 sequences are LGHNA and YNFKEQ. The CDR3 loop is CASSQEAVMNTEAFF. In nucleotides, the CDR3 is TGTGCCAGCAGCCAAGAAGCGGTTATGAACACTGAAGCTTTCTTT.

This clone was seen a few times. This CDR3 is CASSWGGGQGVQPQHF. DNA of the CDR3: TGTGCCAGCAGCTGGGGGGGCGGACAGGGGGTTCAGCCCCAGCATTTT. The chain employs TRBV11-2 and TRBJ1-5, with 10 bases that match TRBD1. CDR3 size: 16 residues. CDR1 and CDR2 from the germline V gene are SGHAT and FQNNGV. Trimming removed 4 bases from V and 6 bases from J; junction bases left unmatched: 9.